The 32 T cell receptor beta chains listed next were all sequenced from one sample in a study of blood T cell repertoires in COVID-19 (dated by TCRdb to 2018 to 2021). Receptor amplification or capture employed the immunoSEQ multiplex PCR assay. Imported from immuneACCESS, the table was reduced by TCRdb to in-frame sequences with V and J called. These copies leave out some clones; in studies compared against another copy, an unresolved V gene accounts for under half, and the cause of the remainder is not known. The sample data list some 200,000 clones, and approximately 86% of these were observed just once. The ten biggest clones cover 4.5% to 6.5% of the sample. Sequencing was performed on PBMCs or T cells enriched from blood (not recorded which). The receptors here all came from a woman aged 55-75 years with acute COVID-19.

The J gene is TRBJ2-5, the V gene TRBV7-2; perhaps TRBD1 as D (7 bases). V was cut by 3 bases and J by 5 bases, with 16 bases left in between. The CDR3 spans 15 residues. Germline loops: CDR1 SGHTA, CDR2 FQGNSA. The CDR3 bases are TGTGCCAGCAGCTTTCAGGGGGGCCAAGGGGAGACCCAGTACTTC. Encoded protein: CASSFQGGQGETQYF.

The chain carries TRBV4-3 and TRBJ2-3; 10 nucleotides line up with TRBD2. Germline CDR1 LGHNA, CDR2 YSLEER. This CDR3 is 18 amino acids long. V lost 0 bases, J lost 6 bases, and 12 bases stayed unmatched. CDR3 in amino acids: CASSQDISGRATGDTQYF. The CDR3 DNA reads TGCGCCAGCAGCCAAGATATCAGCGGGAGGGCGACAGGGGATACGCAGTATTTT.

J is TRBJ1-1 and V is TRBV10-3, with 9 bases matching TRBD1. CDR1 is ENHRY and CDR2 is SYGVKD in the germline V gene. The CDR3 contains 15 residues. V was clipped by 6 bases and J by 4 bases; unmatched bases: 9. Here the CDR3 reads CAISQGQGGATEAFF. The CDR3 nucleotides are TGTGCCATCAGCCAGGGACAGGGAGGGGCCACTGAAGCTTTCTTT.

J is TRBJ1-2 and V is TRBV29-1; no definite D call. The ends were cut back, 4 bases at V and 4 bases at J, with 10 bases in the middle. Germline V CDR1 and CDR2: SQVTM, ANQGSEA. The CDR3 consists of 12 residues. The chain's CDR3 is CSVGTPSYGYTF. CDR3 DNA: TGCAGCGTTGGGACTCCAAGCTATGGCTACACCTTC.

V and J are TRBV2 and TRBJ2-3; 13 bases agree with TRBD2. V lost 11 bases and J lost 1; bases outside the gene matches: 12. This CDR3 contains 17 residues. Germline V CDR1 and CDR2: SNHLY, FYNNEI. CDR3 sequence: CAGGRTSGGRGTDTQYF. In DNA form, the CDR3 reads TGTGCCGGAGGGAGGACTAGCGGGGGTAGGGGCACAGATACGCAGTATTTT.

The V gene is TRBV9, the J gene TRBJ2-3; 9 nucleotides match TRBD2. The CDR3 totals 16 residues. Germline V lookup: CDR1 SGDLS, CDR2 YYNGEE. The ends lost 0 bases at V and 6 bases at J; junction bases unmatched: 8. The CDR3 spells CASSVGLAGEIDTQYF. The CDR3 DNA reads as TGTGCCAGCAGCGTAGGTTTAGCGGGAGAAATCGATACGCAGTATTTT.

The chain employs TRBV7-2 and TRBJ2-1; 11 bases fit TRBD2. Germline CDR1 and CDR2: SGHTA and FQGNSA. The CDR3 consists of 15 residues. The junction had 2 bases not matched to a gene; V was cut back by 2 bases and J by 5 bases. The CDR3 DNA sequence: TGTGCCAGCAGCTTAACTAGCGGGGGAGACAATGAGCAGTTCTTC. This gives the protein CASSLTSGGDNEQFF.

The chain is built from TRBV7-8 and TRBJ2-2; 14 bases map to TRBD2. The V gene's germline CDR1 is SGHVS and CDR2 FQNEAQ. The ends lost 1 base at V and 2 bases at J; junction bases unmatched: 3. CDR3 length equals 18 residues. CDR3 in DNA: TGTGCCAGCAGCTTAGTGGGACTAGCGGGAGCCAACACCGGGGAGCTGTTTTTT. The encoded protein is CASSLVGLAGANTGELFF.

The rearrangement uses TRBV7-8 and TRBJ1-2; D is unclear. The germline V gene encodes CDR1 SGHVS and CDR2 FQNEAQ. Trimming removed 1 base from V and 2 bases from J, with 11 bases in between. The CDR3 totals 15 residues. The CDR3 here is CASSLGAQQNYGYTF. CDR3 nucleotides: TGTGCCAGCAGCTTAGGGGCCCAGCAAAACTATGGCTACACCTTC.

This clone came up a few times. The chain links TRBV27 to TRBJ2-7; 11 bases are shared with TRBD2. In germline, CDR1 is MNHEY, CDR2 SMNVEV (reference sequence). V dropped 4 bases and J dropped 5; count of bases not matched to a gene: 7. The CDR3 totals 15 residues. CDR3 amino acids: CASSWGTSGRNEQYF. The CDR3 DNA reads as TGTGCCAGCAGTTGGGGAACTAGCGGGAGAAACGAGCAGTACTTC.

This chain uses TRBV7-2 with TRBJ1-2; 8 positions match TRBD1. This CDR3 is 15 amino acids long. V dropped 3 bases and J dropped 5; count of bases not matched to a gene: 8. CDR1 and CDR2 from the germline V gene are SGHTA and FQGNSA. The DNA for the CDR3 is TGTGCCAGCAGCTTCCTAGACAGGGGCCGATATGGCTACACCTTC. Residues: CASSFLDRGRYGYTF.

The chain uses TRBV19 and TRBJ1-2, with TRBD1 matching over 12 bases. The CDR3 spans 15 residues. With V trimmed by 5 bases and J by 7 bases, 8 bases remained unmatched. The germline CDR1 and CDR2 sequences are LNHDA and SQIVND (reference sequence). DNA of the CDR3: TGTGCCAGTAGTTTTCCCGGGACAGGGGGCCGTGGCTACACCTTC. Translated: CASSFPGTGGRGYTF. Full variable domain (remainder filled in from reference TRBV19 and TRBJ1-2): DGGITQSPKYLFRKEGQNVTLSCEQNLNHDAMYWYRQDPGQGLRLIYYSQIVNDFQKGDIAEGYSVSREKKESFPLTVTSAQKNPTAFYLCASSFPGTGGRGYTFGSGTRLTVV.

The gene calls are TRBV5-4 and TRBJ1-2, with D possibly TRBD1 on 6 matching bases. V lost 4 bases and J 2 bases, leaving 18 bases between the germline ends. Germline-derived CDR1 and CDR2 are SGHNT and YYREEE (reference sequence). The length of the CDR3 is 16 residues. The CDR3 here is CASSPGGGGGNYGYTF. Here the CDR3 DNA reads TGTGCCAGCAGCCCCGGTGGAGGGGGGGGCAACTATGGCTACACCTTC. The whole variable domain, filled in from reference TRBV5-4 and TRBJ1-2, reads ETGVTQSPTHLIKTRGQQVTLRCSSQSGHNTVSWYQQALGQGPQFIFQYYREEENGRGNFPPRFSGLQFPNYSSELNVNALELDDSALYLCASSPGGGGGNYGYTFGSGTRLTVV.

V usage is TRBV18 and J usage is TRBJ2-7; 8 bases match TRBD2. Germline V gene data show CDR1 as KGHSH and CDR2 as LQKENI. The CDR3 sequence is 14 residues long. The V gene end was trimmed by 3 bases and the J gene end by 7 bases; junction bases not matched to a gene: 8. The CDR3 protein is CASSPGSGSDEQYF. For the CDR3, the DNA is TGTGCCAGCTCACCGGGCAGCGGGAGTGATGAGCAGTACTTC.

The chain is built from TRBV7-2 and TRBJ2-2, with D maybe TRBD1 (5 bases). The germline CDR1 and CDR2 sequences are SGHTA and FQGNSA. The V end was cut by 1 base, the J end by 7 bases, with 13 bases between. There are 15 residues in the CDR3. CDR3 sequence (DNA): TGTGCCAGCAGCTTAGTAGCAGGGCGGAGCGGGGAGCTGTTTTTT. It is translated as CASSLVAGRSGELFF.

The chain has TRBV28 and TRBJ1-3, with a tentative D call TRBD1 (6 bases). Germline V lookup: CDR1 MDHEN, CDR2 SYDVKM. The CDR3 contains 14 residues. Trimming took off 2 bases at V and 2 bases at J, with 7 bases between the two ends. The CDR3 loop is CASSLGQPGNTIYF. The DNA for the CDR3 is TGTGCCAGCAGTTTAGGACAGCCTGGAAACACCATATATTTT.

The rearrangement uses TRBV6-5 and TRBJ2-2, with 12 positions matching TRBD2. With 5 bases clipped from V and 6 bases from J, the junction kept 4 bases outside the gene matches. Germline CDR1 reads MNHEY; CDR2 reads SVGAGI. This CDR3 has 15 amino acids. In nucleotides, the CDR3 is TGTGCCAGCAGTAGGGCTAGCGGGGGGGCCGGGGAGCTGTTTTTT. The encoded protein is CASSRASGGAGELFF.

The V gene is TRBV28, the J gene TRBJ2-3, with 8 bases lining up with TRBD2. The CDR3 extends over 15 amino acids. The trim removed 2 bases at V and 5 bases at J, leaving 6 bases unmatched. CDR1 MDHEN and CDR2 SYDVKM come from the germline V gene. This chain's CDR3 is CASSLNGGAEDTQYF. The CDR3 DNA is TGTGCCAGCAGTTTAAACGGGGGGGCAGAAGATACGCAGTATTTT.

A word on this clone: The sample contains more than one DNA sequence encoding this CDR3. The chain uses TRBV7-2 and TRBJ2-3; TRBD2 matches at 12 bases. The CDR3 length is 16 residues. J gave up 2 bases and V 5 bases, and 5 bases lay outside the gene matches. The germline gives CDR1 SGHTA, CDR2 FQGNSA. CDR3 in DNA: TGTGCCAGCAGCCGGACTAGCGGGGCCTCCACAGATACGCAGTATTTT. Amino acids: CASSRTSGASTDTQYF.

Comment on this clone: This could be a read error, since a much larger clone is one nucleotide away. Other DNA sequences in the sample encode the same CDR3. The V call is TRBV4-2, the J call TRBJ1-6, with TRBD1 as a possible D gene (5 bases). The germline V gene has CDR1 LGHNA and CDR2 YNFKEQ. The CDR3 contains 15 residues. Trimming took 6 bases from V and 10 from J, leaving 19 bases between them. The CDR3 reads CASSQTGDGGSPLHF. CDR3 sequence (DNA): TGTGCCAGCAGTCAAACTGGGGACGGGGGATCACCCCTCCACTTT.

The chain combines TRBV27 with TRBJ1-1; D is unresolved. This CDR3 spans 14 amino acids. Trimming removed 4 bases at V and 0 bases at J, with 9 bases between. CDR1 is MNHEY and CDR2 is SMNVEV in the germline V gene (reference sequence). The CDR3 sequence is CASSSTRVNTEAFF. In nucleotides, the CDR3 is TGTGCCAGCAGTTCCACTCGGGTGAACACTGAAGCTTTCTTT.

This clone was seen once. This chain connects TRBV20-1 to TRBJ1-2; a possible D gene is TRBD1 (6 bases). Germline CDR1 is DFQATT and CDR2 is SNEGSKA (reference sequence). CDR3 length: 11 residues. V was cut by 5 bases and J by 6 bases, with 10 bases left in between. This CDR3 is CSAEGGHGYTF. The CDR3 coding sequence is TGCAGTGCTGAGGGGGGGCATGGCTACACCTTC.

The CDR3 DNA reads TGTGCCAGCTCACCAACTTCCTACGAGCAGTACTTC. Amino acid sequence: CASSPTSYEQYF. The chain recombines TRBV18 with TRBJ2-7, with no clear D. The CDR3 spans 12 residues. Germline V CDR1 and CDR2: KGHSH, LQKENI. V gave up 2 bases and J gave up 1 base, with 3 bases separating them.

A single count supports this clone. CDR3 sequence reads: CASNGLNTDTQYF. The CDR3 DNA reads as TGCGCCAGCAATGGACTAAACACAGATACGCAGTATTTT. V and J are TRBV10-1 and TRBJ2-3; weak D call: TRBD2 (6 bases). CDR1 and CDR2 (germline): WNHNN, SYGVQD (reference sequence). The V and J ends lost 7 bases and 2 bases respectively, with 10 bases between them. The CDR3 is 13 residues long.

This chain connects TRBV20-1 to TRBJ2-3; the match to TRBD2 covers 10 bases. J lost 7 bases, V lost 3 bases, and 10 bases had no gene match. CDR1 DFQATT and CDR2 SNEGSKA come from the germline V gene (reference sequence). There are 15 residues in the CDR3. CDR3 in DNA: TGCAGTGCTAGTCCAAACCGACTAGCGGGCAATACGCAGTATTTT. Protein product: CSASPNRLAGNTQYF.

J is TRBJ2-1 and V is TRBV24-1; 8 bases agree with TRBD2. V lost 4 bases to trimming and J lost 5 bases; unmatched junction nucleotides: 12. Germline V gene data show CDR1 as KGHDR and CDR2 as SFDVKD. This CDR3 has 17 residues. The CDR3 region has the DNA TGTGCCACCAGTGAATTTCCCCGGGAGGGTAAGGACAATGAGCAGTTCTTC. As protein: CATSEFPREGKDNEQFF.

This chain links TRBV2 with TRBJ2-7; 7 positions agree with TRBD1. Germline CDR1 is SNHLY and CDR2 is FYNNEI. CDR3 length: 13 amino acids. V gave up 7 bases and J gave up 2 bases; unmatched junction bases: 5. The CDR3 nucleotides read TGTGCCAGCAAGAGACAGGGCCCCTACGAGCAGTACGTC. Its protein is CASKRQGPYEQYV.

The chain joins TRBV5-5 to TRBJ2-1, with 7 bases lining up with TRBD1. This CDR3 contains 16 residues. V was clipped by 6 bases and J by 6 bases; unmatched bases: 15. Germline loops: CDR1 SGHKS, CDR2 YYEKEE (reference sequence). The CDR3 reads CASTKSGTASFNEQFF. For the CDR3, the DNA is TGTGCCAGCACCAAATCCGGGACAGCTTCTTTCAATGAGCAGTTCTTC.

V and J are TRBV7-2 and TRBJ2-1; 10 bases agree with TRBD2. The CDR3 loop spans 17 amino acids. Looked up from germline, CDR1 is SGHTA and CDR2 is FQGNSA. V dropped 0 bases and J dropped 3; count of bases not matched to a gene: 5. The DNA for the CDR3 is TGTGCCAGCAGCTTAGCGGCTAGCGGGAGAATCTACAATGAGCAGTTCTTC. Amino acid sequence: CASSLAASGRIYNEQFF.

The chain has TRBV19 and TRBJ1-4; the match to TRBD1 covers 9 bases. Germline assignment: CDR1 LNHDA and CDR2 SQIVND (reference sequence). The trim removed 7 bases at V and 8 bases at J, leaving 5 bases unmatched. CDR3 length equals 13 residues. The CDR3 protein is CASKGQGGEKLFF. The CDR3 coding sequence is TGTGCCAGTAAGGGACAGGGTGGAGAAAAACTGTTTTTT.

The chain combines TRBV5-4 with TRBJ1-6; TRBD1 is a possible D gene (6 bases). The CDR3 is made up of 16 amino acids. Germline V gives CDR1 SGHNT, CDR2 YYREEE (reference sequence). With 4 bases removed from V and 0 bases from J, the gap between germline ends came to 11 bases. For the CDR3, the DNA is TGTGCCAGCAGCGGTGGGGGCAGCTCCTATAATTCACCCCTCCACTTT. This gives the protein CASSGGGSSYNSPLHF.

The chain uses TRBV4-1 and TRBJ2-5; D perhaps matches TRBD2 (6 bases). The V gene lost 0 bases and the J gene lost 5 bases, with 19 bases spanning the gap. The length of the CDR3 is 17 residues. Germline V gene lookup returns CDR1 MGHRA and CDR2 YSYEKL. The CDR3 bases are TGCGCCAGCAGCCAAGATGGACGGGGGACCCATCTGGAGACCCAGTACTTC. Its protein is CASSQDGRGTHLETQYF.